A single sample gave rise to the 26 T cell receptor beta chains below, sequenced in a study of cytomegalovirus exposure and HLA in healthy donors. PCR used 60 Vbeta primers and 13 Jbeta primers. Produced via immunoSEQ multiplex PCR; TCRdb's table is partial and in-frame only. The sample consists of around 130,000 clones, 6.5% to 9.5% of them appearing once. Input material: PBMCs. The receptors were sampled from a man in his forties in good health and CMV-seronegative.

This clone was seen a handful of times. The chain links TRBV15 to TRBJ1-6; no reliable D call. V lost 1 base and J lost 3, with 16 bases in between. CDR3 size: 18 residues. Per germline, CDR1 LNHNV and CDR2 YYDKDF (reference sequence). The CDR3 bases are TGTGCCACCAGCAGAGTTCGCGGCAGTGAAAGCTATAATTCACCCCTCCACTTT. This encodes CATSRVRGSESYNSPLHF.

A few counts support this clone. V usage is TRBV7-9 and J usage is TRBJ2-2; D possibly corresponds to TRBD1 (5 bases). CDR3 size: 12 residues. CDR1 is SEHNR and CDR2 is FQNEAQ in the germline V gene (reference sequence). The ends were cut back, 5 bases at V and 6 bases at J, with 7 bases in the middle. Written as DNA, the CDR3 is TGTGCCAGCAGCACAGGTCCCGGGGAGCTGTTTTTT. Encoded protein: CASSTGPGELFF.

The chain combines TRBV5-6 with TRBJ2-1; no reliable D call. From germline, CDR1 is SGHDT and CDR2 YYEEEE. The CDR3 has 14 amino acids. V lost 0 bases and J 7 bases, leaving 11 bases between the germline ends. The CDR3 DNA sequence: TGTGCCAGCAGCTTGGGGCTAGTTGAGAATGAGCAGTTCTTC. Amino acids: CASSLGLVENEQFF.

This chain links TRBV27 with TRBJ1-6; D is possibly TRBD1 (6 bases). The V gene's germline CDR1 is MNHEY and CDR2 SMNVEV (reference sequence). The CDR3 consists of 13 residues. Between the trimmed V and J ends, which lost 7 bases and 7 bases, there was a span of 11 bases. The CDR3 DNA reads as TGTGCCAGCAACAGGGATTGGAATTCACCCCTCCACTTT. Translating gives CASNRDWNSPLHF.

This clone was counted a few times. The rearrangement links TRBV11-2 to TRBJ2-1; 12 bases are a match to TRBD2. The CDR3 is 14 amino acids. Germline values: CDR1 SGHAT, CDR2 FQNNGV. The V and J ends lost 5 bases and 7 bases, in that order; junction bases with no gene match: 3. CDR3 region: CASSPTSGGNEQFF. The CDR3 bases are TGTGCCAGCAGCCCGACTAGCGGGGGAAATGAGCAGTTCTTC.

The chain uses TRBV6-1 and TRBJ2-7; possible D gene TRBD1, 6 bases. The ends were cut back, 11 bases at V and 4 bases at J, with 18 bases in the middle. Germline CDR1 MNHNS, CDR2 SASEGT. The CDR3 has 13 residues. The CDR3 reads CAPPTRDIYEQYF. For the CDR3, the DNA is TGTGCCCCCCCAACTAGGGACATTTACGAGCAGTACTTC.

The rearrangement joins TRBV7-6 to TRBJ1-5, with TRBD1 identical over 7 bases. The CDR3 sequence is 17 residues long. Germline values: CDR1 SGHVS, CDR2 FNYEAQ. With 4 bases clipped from V and 1 base from J, the junction kept 10 bases outside the gene matches. CDR3 sequence reads: CASSSQVDRESNQPQHF. The CDR3 DNA sequence: TGTGCCAGCAGCTCGCAAGTCGACAGGGAAAGCAATCAGCCCCAGCATTTT.

This clone was recorded many times. CDR3 region: CASSLVGGTYEQYF. CDR3 in DNA: TGTGCCAGCAGCTTAGTTGGCGGAACCTACGAGCAGTACTTC. This rearrangement joins TRBV7-2 to TRBJ2-7; D is uncertain. Per the germline V gene, CDR1 is SGHTA and CDR2 is FQGNSA. The CDR3 length is 14 residues. V lost 1 base and J 2 bases, leaving 9 bases between the germline ends.

This chain links TRBV28 with TRBJ2-7, with 9 bases that match TRBD1. The CDR3 extends over 14 amino acids. V lost 6 bases and J lost 2; bases outside the gene matches: 5. Germline CDR1 reads MDHEN; CDR2 reads SYDVKM. In DNA form, the CDR3 reads TGTGCCAGCAGGGCCGGGACAGGGCCCTACGAGCAGTACTTC. Residues: CASRAGTGPYEQYF.

This clone was picked up a small number of times. V is TRBV6-5 and J is TRBJ2-3; D gene unclear. The length of the CDR3 is 14 residues. Germline CDR1 and CDR2: MNHEY and SVGAGI. The V gene lost 4 bases and the J gene lost 3 bases, with 11 bases spanning the gap. The CDR3 is CASSWAPGTDTQYF. CDR3 DNA sequence: TGTGCCAGCAGTTGGGCCCCTGGTACAGATACGCAGTATTTT.

The sample holds a few counts of this clone. This sequence joins TRBV6-1 and TRBJ1-2, with 7 bases matching TRBD1. From germline, CDR1 is MNHNS and CDR2 SASEGT. The V gene end was trimmed by 6 bases and the J gene end by 3 bases; junction bases not matched to a gene: 4. The length of the CDR3 is 13 residues. The CDR3 protein is CASRRDRDYGYTF. The CDR3 DNA reads TGTGCCAGCAGACGAGACAGGGACTATGGCTACACCTTC.

The J gene is TRBJ1-5, the V gene TRBV28; 8 bases are shared with TRBD1. J lost 1 base, V lost 5 bases, and 4 bases had no gene match. The CDR3 contains 15 residues. CDR1 MDHEN and CDR2 SYDVKM come from the germline V gene. The chain's CDR3 is CASSAGGSSNQPQHF. CDR3 bases: TGTGCCAGCAGTGCAGGGGGCTCCAGCAATCAGCCCCAGCATTTT.

This chain links TRBV7-6 with TRBJ1-1; no clear D gene. The CDR3 is 15 residues long. The V gene lost 7 bases and the J gene lost 4 bases, with 19 bases spanning the gap. The germline CDR1 and CDR2 sequences are SGHVS and FNYEAQ. The CDR3 reads CASTPLLRFGTEAFF. CDR3 sequence (DNA): TGTGCCAGCACTCCCCTATTGCGTTTCGGCACTGAAGCTTTCTTT.

The chain links TRBV29-1 to TRBJ2-1; 10 bases fit TRBD2. This CDR3 spans 16 amino acids. The germline gives CDR1 SQVTM, CDR2 ANQGSEA. Trimming removed 3 bases from V and 7 bases from J; junction bases left unmatched: 12. In DNA, the CDR3 is TGCAGCGTTGATCCCTTCCCTAGCGGGGGAACGAATGAGCAGTTCTTC. Protein product: CSVDPFPSGGTNEQFF.

The CDR3 here is CASSPALRGRGTEAFF. In DNA, the CDR3 is TGCGCCAGCAGCCCCGCCTTACGGGGGAGGGGGACTGAAGCTTTCTTT. The V call is TRBV4-1, the J call TRBJ1-1; D is possibly TRBD1 (6 bases). The CDR3 sequence is 16 residues long. From germline, CDR1 is MGHRA and CDR2 YSYEKL. Trimming shortened V by 4 bases and J by 5 bases, and 20 bases separated the two germline ends.

In the case of this clone: Distinct nucleotide sequences in the sample also encode this CDR3. CDR3 amino acids: CASSLAFTGELFF. CDR3 coding DNA: TGTGCCAGCAGCTTGGCATTCACCGGGGAGCTGTTTTTT. The chain links TRBV5-8 to TRBJ2-2; D remains ambiguous. The CDR3 loop spans 13 amino acids. The ends were cut back, 0 bases at V and 4 bases at J, with 4 bases in the middle. The germline CDR1 and CDR2 sequences are SGHTS and YDEGEE.

The chain recombines TRBV19 with TRBJ1-5; 8 bases align to TRBD1. Germline V gene sequence: CDR1 LNHDA, CDR2 SQIVND (reference sequence). With 7 bases clipped from V and 4 bases from J, the junction kept 3 bases outside the gene matches. The CDR3 covers 13 residues. The CDR3 loop reads CASTGTGNQPQHF. DNA for the CDR3: TGTGCCAGTACCGGGACAGGTAATCAGCCCCAGCATTTT.

The rearrangement joins TRBV7-8 to TRBJ1-2; no clear D gene. The CDR3 is made up of 14 amino acids. Trimming took 3 bases from V and 2 from J, leaving 10 bases between them. Germline values: CDR1 SGHVS, CDR2 FQNEAQ. The DNA of the CDR3 is TGTGCCAGCAGCTTGGGCGCCATAAACTATGGCTACACCTTC. Translation: CASSLGAINYGYTF.

This clone was counted only a few times. CDR3 DNA sequence: TGCGCCAGCAGTGAAAACAGGGGGCTAAGAGAGACCCAGTACTTC. Encoded protein: CASSENRGLRETQYF. This chain connects TRBV10-1 to TRBJ2-5, with 9 bases aligning to TRBD1. Trimming removed 3 bases from V and 4 bases from J; junction bases left unmatched: 6. This CDR3 comprises 15 residues. Germline lookup yields CDR1 WNHNN and CDR2 SYGVQD (reference sequence).

The chain is built from TRBV30 and TRBJ2-1; 10 bases line up with TRBD2. V shed 2 bases and J 4 bases; nucleotides not matched to a gene: 5. The CDR3 contains 15 residues. CDR1 and CDR2 from the germline V gene are GTSNPN and SVGIG (reference sequence). The CDR3 protein is CAWSRAGGPYNEQFF. In DNA, the CDR3 is TGTGCCTGGAGTCGAGCGGGGGGGCCTTACAATGAGCAGTTCTTC.

This rearrangement joins TRBV2 to TRBJ1-2; possibly TRBD1 for D (5 bases). The V end was cut by 7 bases, the J end by 4 bases, with 16 bases between. Looked up from germline, CDR1 is SNHLY and CDR2 is FYNNEI. The CDR3 spans 14 residues. The CDR3 sequence: CASIAEGSFYGYTF. The CDR3 DNA reads as TGTGCCAGCATCGCGGAGGGGTCTTTCTATGGCTACACCTTC.

V is TRBV11-2 and J is TRBJ1-5; D is unclear. From germline, CDR1 is SGHAT and CDR2 FQNNGV. Trimming took off 3 bases at V and 2 bases at J, with 8 bases between the two ends. CDR3 size: 14 residues. The chain's CDR3 is CASSFGSGNQPQHF. CDR3 DNA: TGTGCCAGCAGCTTCGGGTCGGGCAATCAGCCCCAGCATTTT.

The table lists this clone with a few counts. This chain connects TRBV10-3 to TRBJ2-3; D unresolved. The germline CDR1 and CDR2 sequences are ENHRY and SYGVKD. This CDR3 comprises 12 residues. The V gene lost 2 bases and the J gene lost 5 bases, with 5 bases spanning the gap. CDR3 loop: CAISERLDTQYF. The CDR3 coding sequence is TGTGCCATCAGTGAGAGACTAGATACGCAGTATTTT.

The rearrangement links TRBV4-1 to TRBJ1-4, with a tentative D call TRBD1 (5 bases). Germline V gene lookup returns CDR1 MGHRA and CDR2 YSYEKL. The CDR3 is made up of 14 amino acids. V was shortened by 6 bases and J by 4 bases, with 12 bases between the two germline ends. The CDR3 sequence: CASSSQGNNEKLFF. DNA for the CDR3: TGCGCCAGCAGTTCTCAGGGAAATAATGAAAAACTGTTTTTT.

This clone was seen only a few times. The V gene is TRBV4-1, the J gene TRBJ2-1; D may be TRBD1 (5 bases). The V end was cut by 4 bases, the J end by 9 bases, with 10 bases between. The germline V gene encodes CDR1 MGHRA and CDR2 YSYEKL. The CDR3 runs 12 residues. CDR3 sequence reads: CASSPQGSEQFF. CDR3 nucleotides: TGCGCCAGCAGCCCTCAGGGATCTGAGCAGTTCTTC.

CDR3 region: CASSVGASYEQYF. In DNA form, the CDR3 reads TGTGCCAGCAGCGTAGGGGCCAGCTACGAGCAGTACTTC. The chain carries TRBV9 and TRBJ2-7; no clear D. The ends were cut back, 0 bases at V and 3 bases at J, with 7 bases in the middle. The CDR3 has 13 residues. Germline CDR1 is SGDLS and CDR2 is YYNGEE. Full variable domain (outside the CDR3, taken from reference TRBV9 and TRBJ2-7): DSGVTQTPKHLITATGQRVTLRCSPRSGDLSVYWYQQSLDQGLQFLIQYYNGEERAKGNILERFSAQQFPDLHSELNLSSLELGDSALYFCASSVGASYEQYFGPGTRLTVT.